Each of the 29 T cell receptor beta chains below was sequenced from the same sample in a study of control samples from healthy donors and cancer patients. This table comes from immunoSEQ multiplex PCR, and its TCRdb copy is limited to in-frame clones, with some not included. This sample carries roughly 450,000 clones, 90% of them seen once, and the ten largest clones take around 6.4%. What was sequenced was PBMCs. These receptors all stem from a man between 40 and 49 years old with head and neck cancer.

The rearrangement uses TRBV4-3 and TRBJ2-1; no reliable D call. There are 13 residues in the CDR3. Germline CDR1 reads LGHNA; CDR2 reads YSLEER. V lost 0 bases and J lost 6, with 6 bases in between. In DNA form, the CDR3 reads TGCGCCAGCAGCCAAGATACGAGCAATGAGCAGTTCTTC. This translates into CASSQDTSNEQFF.

The V gene is TRBV12-3 or TRBV12-4, the J gene TRBJ1-3; D unresolved. The V end was cut by 6 bases, the J end by 2 bases, with 8 bases between. The CDR3 covers 13 residues. For the CDR3, the DNA is TGTGCCAGCAGCCAAGATGCTGGAAACACCATATATTTT. Translation: CASSQDAGNTIYF.

The V gene is TRBV24-1, the J gene TRBJ2-2, with D tentatively TRBD1 (6 bases). V lost 2 bases, J lost 6 bases, and 12 bases lay in between. The germline V gene has CDR1 KGHDR and CDR2 SFDVKD. The CDR3 totals 15 residues. In DNA form, the CDR3 reads TGTGCCACCAGTGATTATGAACGGACAGCCGGGGAGCTGTTTTTT. It encodes CATSDYERTAGELFF.

This clone was recorded only once. The chain joins TRBV28 to TRBJ2-2, with TRBD2 matching 15 bases. Trimming removed 4 bases from V and 3 bases from J; junction bases left unmatched: 6. CDR3 size: 18 residues. Germline loops: CDR1 MDHEN, CDR2 SYDVKM. CDR3 amino acids: CASSSPGLAGGDTGELFF. The CDR3 nucleotides read TGTGCCAGCAGTTCCCCGGGACTAGCGGGAGGTGACACCGGGGAGCTGTTTTTT.

The gene calls are TRBV11-2 and TRBJ1-1; D uncertain. The CDR3 contains 16 residues. The germline CDR1 and CDR2 sequences are SGHAT and FQNNGV. V was shortened by 2 bases and J by 1 base, with 14 bases between the two germline ends. CDR3: CASSLSYYLTNTEAFF. The CDR3 region has the DNA TGTGCCAGCAGCTTAAGTTATTACCTAACGAACACTGAAGCTTTCTTT. Drawing the rest from reference TRBV11-2 and TRBJ1-1, the complete variable domain is EAGVAQSPRYKIIEKRQSVAFWCNPISGHATLYWYQQILGQGPKLLIQFQNNGVVDDSQLPKDRFSAERLKGVDSTLKIQPAKLEDSAVYLCASSLSYYLTNTEAFFGQGTRLTVV.

The chain uses TRBV10-2 and TRBJ1-1, with D perhaps matching TRBD1 (6 bases). The germline V gene has CDR1 WSHSY and CDR2 SAAADI. Trimming pared 6 bases from V and 0 bases from J, leaving 11 bases between. This CDR3 has 14 amino acids. The CDR3 spells CASSHRALNTEAFF. The CDR3 bases are TGCGCCAGCAGCCACAGGGCTTTGAACACTGAAGCTTTCTTT.

V is TRBV2 and J is TRBJ1-5, with D unresolved. CDR3 length: 14 amino acids. CDR1 and CDR2 from the germline V gene are SNHLY and FYNNEI. The V end was cut by 3 bases, the J end by 0 bases, with 6 bases between. The CDR3 nucleotides are TGTGCCAGCAGTGATAGGGTTAGCAATCAGCCCCAGCATTTT. Translation: CASSDRVSNQPQHF.

This chain uses TRBV27 with TRBJ2-1; D tentatively fits TRBD1 or TRBD2 (5 bases each). The CDR3 covers 13 residues. Deletions cut 5 bases from V and 13 bases from J, with 18 bases between. Germline V gives CDR1 MNHEY, CDR2 SMNVEV (reference sequence). CDR3 sequence reads: CASSPGTHVGQFF. The CDR3 bases are TGTGCCAGCAGTCCCGGGACCCACGTGGGCCAGTTCTTC.

The chain has TRBV21-1 and TRBJ2-7; the table's D call TRBD1 went unverified against the DNA. TRBV21-1 is a listed pseudogene. CDR3 length equals 16 residues. For the CDR3, the DNA is TGTGCCAGCAGCAATTGCGAGACAGCCACGTCCTACGAGCAGTACTTC. Its protein is CASSNCETATSYEQYF.

CDR3 nucleotides: TGTGCCAGCAGTCCGGAAAGGGCCACCGGGGAGCTGTTTTTT. Protein sequence: CASSPERATGELFF. V usage is TRBV6-4 and J usage is TRBJ2-2; D is ambiguous. This CDR3 is built from 14 residues. Germline CDR1 and CDR2: MRHNA and SNTAGT. The germline V and J ends were trimmed by 5 bases and 4 bases, with 11 bases remaining between them.

The chain has TRBV7-2 and TRBJ2-1; 11 nucleotides align to TRBD2. V was clipped by 1 base and J by 10 bases; unmatched bases: 9. Germline V gene sequence: CDR1 SGHTA, CDR2 FQGNSA. The CDR3 runs 16 residues. The CDR3 region is CASSLGSSGGAREQFF. CDR3 in DNA: TGTGCCAGCAGCTTAGGAAGTAGCGGGGGGGCCCGGGAGCAGTTCTTC.

The genes are TRBV15 and TRBJ1-5, with a possible D match to TRBD1 (5 bases). V was clipped by 3 bases and J by 4 bases, with 7 bases between them. Germline CDR1 LNHNV, CDR2 YYDKDF (reference sequence). The CDR3 length is 13 residues. The CDR3 loop is CATSREGNQPQHF. CDR3 in DNA: TGTGCCACCAGCAGGGAGGGGAATCAGCCCCAGCATTTT. Supplemented by reference TRBV15 and TRBJ1-5, the full variable domain reads DAMVIQNPRYQVTQFGKPVTLSCSQTLNHNVMYWYQQKSSQAPKLLFHYYDKDFNNEADTPDNFQSRRPNTSFCFLDIRSPGLGDTAMYLCATSREGNQPQHFGDGTRLSIL.

The V and J genes are TRBV3-1 (or the pseudogene TRBV3-2) and TRBJ1-1; the D is unclear. The CDR3 has 13 residues. CDR1 and CDR2 (germline): LGHDT, YNNKEL (reference sequence). The V gene lost 1 base and the J gene lost 5 bases, with 8 bases spanning the gap. The CDR3 loop reads CASSQGVGTEAFF. CDR3 bases: TGTGCCAGCAGCCAAGGAGTGGGGACTGAAGCTTTCTTT.

This chain links TRBV6-5 with TRBJ2-2; possibly TRBD1 for D (6 bases). Between the trimmed V and J ends, which lost 7 bases and 2 bases, there was a span of 14 bases. In germline, CDR1 is MNHEY, CDR2 SVGAGI. This CDR3 comprises 15 residues. As DNA, the CDR3 is TGTGCCAGCAACCGACCGGGACACAACACCGGGGAGCTGTTTTTT. Translating it yields CASNRPGHNTGELFF.

The J gene is TRBJ2-3, the V gene TRBV5-6, with D perhaps assigned TRBD1 or TRBD2 (6 bases each). The length of the CDR3 is 15 residues. V was shortened by 3 bases and J by 1 base, with 12 bases between the two germline ends. Germline V CDR1 and CDR2: SGHDT, YYEEEE. The CDR3 coding sequence is TGTGCCAGCAGCTCCCCGGGGGCGGGCACAGATACGCAGTATTTT. Translated: CASSSPGAGTDTQYF.

The CDR3 sequence: CASSQGGPGTIYEQYF. In nucleotides, the CDR3 is TGCGCCAGCAGCCAAGGGGGGCCAGGGACGATCTACGAGCAGTACTTC. The chain couples TRBV4-3 to TRBJ2-7, with D perhaps matching TRBD1 (6 bases). Germline CDR1 LGHNA, CDR2 YSLEER. V was pared by 1 base and J by 3 bases, with 16 bases between. This CDR3 is 16 amino acids long.

The rearrangement links TRBV2 to TRBJ1-6; 7 bases are a match to TRBD1. CDR1 and CDR2 from the germline V gene are SNHLY and FYNNEI. This CDR3 has 14 residues. After removal of 8 bases from V and 10 bases from J, the junction contained 11 bases not matched to a gene. CDR3 loop: CASFPGTARSPLHF. The CDR3 nucleotides read TGTGCCAGCTTCCCCGGGACAGCGCGGTCACCCCTCCACTTT. Full variable domain (rest looked up from reference TRBV2 and TRBJ1-6): EPEVTQTPSHQVTQMGQEVILRCVPISNHLYFYWYRQILGQKVEFLVSFYNNEISEKSEIFDDQFSVERPDGSNFTLKIRSTKLEDSAMYFCASFPGTARSPLHFGNGTRLTVT.

The table lists this clone with a few counts. DNA for the CDR3: TGCGCCAGCAGCCAAGGAAGACTGAGAGATTCACCCCTCCACTTT. Protein: CASSQGRLRDSPLHF. The rearrangement joins TRBV4-1 to TRBJ1-6; D is undetermined. V was pared by 1 base and J by 8 bases, with 12 bases between. Per the germline V gene, CDR1 is MGHRA and CDR2 is YSYEKL. CDR3 size: 15 residues.

The chain employs TRBV30 and TRBJ2-2; no reliable D call. CDR1 and CDR2 from the germline V gene are GTSNPN and SVGIG (reference sequence). This CDR3 is 14 amino acids long. The V end was cut by 1 base, the J end by 1 base, with 7 bases between. The CDR3 protein is CAWSGGKNTGELFF. DNA for the CDR3: TGTGCCTGGAGTGGCGGTAAGAACACCGGGGAGCTGTTTTTT.

The table lists this clone with many counts. The chain carries TRBV5-8 and TRBJ2-2; unclear D gene. V was trimmed by 2 bases and J by 4 bases, leaving 12 bases between them. The germline V gene has CDR1 SGHTS and CDR2 YDEGEE. The CDR3 is made up of 15 amino acids. The CDR3 nucleotides read TGTGCCAGCAGCTTATCTGGTCCCGGCACCGGGGAGCTGTTTTTT. Residues: CASSLSGPGTGELFF.

As for this clone: The DNA is omitted, as the CDR3 cannot be located on it reliably, and the CDR3 follows TCRdb's listing. Here the CDR3 reads CASSFGRGTADF. This rearrangement joins TRBV5-1 to TRBJ2-7; the D call TRBD1 from the table was never checked on the DNA. Germline V gene lookup returns CDR1 SGHRS and CDR2 YFSETQ. The CDR3 extends over 12 residues, inclusive of both ends.

The table lists this clone with a count of one. This chain connects TRBV19 to TRBJ1-4; 7 bases match TRBD1. CDR1 and CDR2 (germline): LNHDA, SQIVND (reference sequence). The CDR3 runs to 16 residues. V lost 4 bases and J lost 8; bases outside the gene matches: 13. The CDR3 DNA reads as TGTGCCAGTAGTACGGACGCGAGACAGGGCAAAGAAAAACTGTTTTTT. Translation: CASSTDARQGKEKLFF.

The chain uses TRBV6-5 and TRBJ2-7; D uncertain. The germline V gene encodes CDR1 MNHEY and CDR2 SVGAGI. Deletions cut 7 bases from V and 4 bases from J, with 8 bases between. There are 11 residues in the CDR3. The CDR3 here is CASMGGYEQYF. As DNA, the CDR3 is TGTGCCAGCATGGGTGGTTACGAGCAGTACTTC.

This chain links TRBV6-5 with TRBJ1-4; D is perhaps TRBD1 (6 bases). V was clipped by 0 bases and J by 8 bases, with 13 bases between them. Per germline, CDR1 MNHEY and CDR2 SVGAGI. The CDR3 contains 15 residues. The CDR3 reads CASSYSGHGGEKLFF. Written as DNA, the CDR3 is TGTGCCAGCAGTTACTCGGGACACGGGGGAGAAAAACTGTTTTTT.

The rearrangement uses TRBV20-1 and TRBJ2-7; 11 bases line up with TRBD2. V lost 3 bases to trimming and J lost 3 bases; unmatched junction nucleotides: 7. The CDR3 runs 15 residues. Germline CDR1 is DFQATT and CDR2 is SNEGSKA (reference sequence). In DNA, the CDR3 is TGCAGTGCTAGTCTAGCGGGGGGTCTGCACTACGAGCAGTACTTC. This gives the protein CSASLAGGLHYEQYF.

The chain combines TRBV30 with TRBJ1-4; D may be TRBD1 (6 bases). The CDR3 contains 13 residues. Germline-derived CDR1 and CDR2 are GTSNPN and SVGIG (reference sequence). V was pared by 7 bases and J by 6 bases, with 15 bases between. This chain's CDR3 is CASSQGRHEKLFF. DNA for the CDR3: TGTGCCTCCTCGCAGGGGCGCCATGAAAAACTGTTTTTT.

This chain links TRBV4-1 with TRBJ1-3, with TRBD1 matching 8 bases. The length of the CDR3 is 18 residues. V lost 0 bases and J lost 4; bases outside the gene matches: 11. Per the germline V gene, CDR1 is MGHRA and CDR2 is YSYEKL. CDR3 sequence: CASSQDSGDRGRGNTIYF. In DNA form, the CDR3 reads TGCGCCAGCAGCCAAGATTCAGGCGACAGGGGTCGGGGAAACACCATATATTTT.

The rearrangement uses TRBV5-1 and TRBJ2-7; D call uncertain. V lost 0 bases and J 6 bases, leaving 10 bases between the germline ends. The germline V gene encodes CDR1 SGHRS and CDR2 YFSETQ. The length of the CDR3 is 13 residues. The CDR3 DNA reads TGCGCCAGCAGCTTGGGGCAGAGTACCGAGCAGTACTTC. The encoded protein is CASSLGQSTEQYF.

This sequence joins TRBV7-3 and TRBJ2-3; TRBD2 agrees at 14 bases. This CDR3 region has 15 residues. CDR1 is SGHTA, CDR2 FQGTGA, per germline. The V gene end was trimmed by 5 bases and the J gene end by 5 bases; junction bases not matched to a gene: 3. The CDR3 reads CASSRTSGGLDTQYF. The DNA of the CDR3 is TGTGCCAGCAGCAGGACTAGCGGGGGGTTAGATACGCAGTATTTT.